This TCR beta chain was identified during a study of T cells in Graves' hyperthyroidism and ophthalmopathy (dated by TCRdb to the late 2010s). With respect to the entire study: Peripheral blood was sampled at the time of initial diagnosis, prior to any treatment. To identify distinguishing TCR V-J signatures, a discovery cohort of about 100 patients was used, comprising under 45 with Graves' ophthalmopathy and approximately 58 with stable Graves' hyperthyroidism. Once sampling was done, hyperthyroidism patients were given methimazole at a starting dose of 30 mg daily, whereas ophthalmopathy patients were given high-dose intravenous methylprednisolone. The paper reports TCR Vbeta CDR3 sequencing of approximately 140 peripheral blood samples: some 44 ophthalmopathy, 70 to 85 hyperthyroidism and approximately 17 progressor patients. The approximately 100 discovery patients were randomly split 7:3 into training and test sets. Prospective prediction of ophthalmopathy was tested in an independent validation cohort consisting of 18 to 20 hyperthyroidism patients and around 16 patients who later progressed to ophthalmopathy. In more than five Graves' hyperthyroidism patients, the study also compared T-cell repertoires from thyroid tissue with T-cell repertoires from blood. Broad study findings and their caveats: No statistical method was used to set the sample size in advance, and investigators knew the group allocation. Most expanded thyroid clonotypes (frequency above 0.001) were also detected in blood, a finding suggesting that blood repertoires may reflect thyroid immune responses. In validation, progression to ophthalmopathy was predicted by the model with roughly 71% sensitivity and 72.22% specificity, a median of about 6.4 months before onset. A model built on a 13 V-J signature distinguished ophthalmopathy from stable hyperthyroidism, reaching 87.88% sensitivity and approximately 81% specificity in cross-validation and 80%/75% in testing.

The table lists this clonotype with a few counts. Its antigen is still unknown. Qualities for individual bases were not recorded, and no much larger clone is one base off. Stable Graves' hyperthyroidism was defined as the absence of progression to ophthalmopathy over 18 months of follow-up. Hyperthyroidism patients were newly diagnosed, with disease duration under 2 months, and aged 18 to 65 years. Patients with uncontrolled infections, other autoimmune diseases, pregnancy or lactation were excluded. Clinical symptoms, serum thyroxine and TRAb, thyroid ultrasound, and orbital computed tomography formed the basis for the diagnoses. PBMCs were separated from 8 to 10 ml of fresh peripheral blood using Ficoll-Paque density gradient centrifugation. Total RNA was extracted with Trizol reagent, and quality was checked on an Agilent 2100 Bioanalyzer. TCR beta CDR3 regions were amplified from RNA transcripts. The first round of RT-PCR for the TCR CDR3 was performed with the HTBI primer set and the Qiagen OneStep RT-PCR kit. The libraries were constructed in a second round of multiplex PCR and then size-selected and purified. The libraries were sequenced on an Illumina HiSeq2000 using paired-end 100 bp reads. In the paper's pipeline: SOAPnuke was used to process the raw data, throwing out any read that contained adapters or uncalled bases, had a mean Phred below 15, or lacked an exact constant-primer or identifier match. High-quality paired reads were merged with COPE v1.2.5, and unique nucleotide sequences were defined as clonotypes. Clonotypes were aligned to IMGT TRBV, TRBD and TRBJ reference segments using MiTCR v1.1. Analysis was restricted to V-J combinations with a frequency above 0.0001, which covered roughly 99% of repertoires. The TCS score was defined as F50 (clonal expansion) divided by E x V (chaos), with BLOSUM62-based TCRdist calculated between CDR3 peptides within each V-J. Welch's t-statistics and random forest reduced around 520 V-J features to 10 to 15, which were used in a naive Bayes classifier (R e1071). TCRdb passed the public sequencing reads through fastp at Q25 and MiXCR, retaining productive beta sequences. Records with the same CDR3 protein are collapsed into one entry carrying the most frequent genes and DNA. In this record, the V and J calls reflect TCRdb's handling and not the investigators' own analysis. This sample gives approximately 520,000 distinct CDR3 sequences in total; about a fifth of them show up just once. About 25% of the sample lies in the top ten.

CDR1 and CDR2 were assigned from the germline V gene as MGHRA and YSYEKL. Relative to germline, V is 0 bases shorter and J is 5 bases shorter, with 13 bases between their ends. There are 15 amino acids in the CDR3, from cysteine to phenylalanine inclusive. Only the CDR3 part of the read is kept: 45 bases, read in frame from the first base. The source is a young man with Graves' hyperthyroidism. The sequenced sample consisted of blood. The receptor chain draws on TRBV4-1 and TRBJ1-1; the D gene is not confidently resolved. In nucleotide form, the sequence is TGCGCCAGCAGCCAAGACCCGGGATTCGGGACTGAAGCTTTCTTT. Protein translation: CASSQDPGFGTEAFF.